This passage covers 4 T cell receptor beta chains from one sample sequenced in a study of blood T cell repertoires in COVID-19. The protocol was immunoSEQ multiplex PCR, while the TCRdb copy is restricted to in-frame clones and leaves out a portion. The data contain 300,000 to 350,000 clones, around 92% of them singletons. Specimen: PBMCs or T cells enriched from blood (not recorded which). The receptors derive from a woman aged 25 to 39 who had recovered from COVID-19.

CDR3 bases: TGTGCCAGCAGCGAGGACTGGAACACTGAAGCTTTCTTT. Encoded protein: CASSEDWNTEAFF. The chain uses TRBV5-5 and TRBJ1-1; no clear D gene. V was shortened by 4 bases and J by 1 base, with 8 bases between the two germline ends. This CDR3 has 13 amino acids. CDR1 is SGHKS, CDR2 YYEKEE, per germline (reference sequence).

The gene calls are TRBV15 and TRBJ1-2, with no clear D. Germline CDR1 and CDR2: LNHNV and YYDKDF (reference sequence). The V end lost 2 bases, the J end lost 0 bases, and 13 bases lay between the germline ends. CDR3 length: 16 residues. In nucleotides, the CDR3 is TGTGCCACCAGCAGAAGAGGACTAGTTCCTAACTATGGCTACACCTTC. Protein product: CATSRRGLVPNYGYTF.

V gene TRBV29-1 combines with J gene TRBJ2-1, with 9 bases that match TRBD2. Losses at the gene ends were 8 bases for V and 6 bases for J; bases not matched to a gene: 14. The CDR3 runs to 15 residues. Germline CDR1 is SQVTM and CDR2 is ANQGSEA. CDR3 bases: TGCAGCTTCTTAGCGGGAGTTTTAGTGAGCAATGAGCAGTTCTTC. It codes for CSFLAGVLVSNEQFF.

The chain has TRBV9 and TRBJ1-4, with 7 bases that match TRBD1. CDR3 length equals 14 residues. Per the germline V gene, CDR1 is SGDLS and CDR2 is YYNGEE. V gave up 3 bases and J gave up 5 bases; unmatched junction bases: 4. In DNA form, the CDR3 reads TGTGCCAGCAGCGCTCCGACAGGGAATGAAAAACTGTTTTTT. It encodes CASSAPTGNEKLFF.